This T cell receptor (beta chain) was identified during a study of T-cell reconstitution after alpha-beta-depleted transplantation in children. Study results and caveats: Surviving recipient T cells and thymic progenitors accounted for the high day-60 TCRbeta diversity observed in some patients. At one year after transplant, newly produced T cells mostly accounted for T-cell counts and diversity. Expanded graft clones, several hundred of them, were reportedly the source of alpha-beta T cells about two months after transplant.

CDR1 is SQVTM and CDR2 is ANQGSEA in the germline V gene. The CDR3 runs 16 residues. The junction had 17 bases not matched to a gene; V was cut back by 8 bases and J by 6 bases. Unique molecular identifiers featured in how the TCRbeta library was prepared. TCRdb re-called the PCR reads with MiXCR, one entry per CDR3 protein. The top ten hold just under 5% of the sample, which has 700,000 to 850,000 distinct CDR3 sequences, 16% seen once. This clonotype has more than one count but fewer than ten. Its antigen is not known. The sequence came from a male patient younger than 18 who had a stem cell transplant for acute lymphoblastic leukemia, so the T cells may come from the graft donor. This chain uses TRBV29-1 with TRBJ2-1, with TRBD2 identical over 9 bases. Sequences were derived from PBMCs, mostly from graft donor cells, sampled 360 days after TCRalphabeta/CD19-depleted stem cell transplant. DNA of the CDR3: TGCAGCCTAAGCGCGGTAGCGGGAGACCCGGGCAATGAGCAGTTCTTC. Amino acids: CSLSAVAGDPGNEQFF.